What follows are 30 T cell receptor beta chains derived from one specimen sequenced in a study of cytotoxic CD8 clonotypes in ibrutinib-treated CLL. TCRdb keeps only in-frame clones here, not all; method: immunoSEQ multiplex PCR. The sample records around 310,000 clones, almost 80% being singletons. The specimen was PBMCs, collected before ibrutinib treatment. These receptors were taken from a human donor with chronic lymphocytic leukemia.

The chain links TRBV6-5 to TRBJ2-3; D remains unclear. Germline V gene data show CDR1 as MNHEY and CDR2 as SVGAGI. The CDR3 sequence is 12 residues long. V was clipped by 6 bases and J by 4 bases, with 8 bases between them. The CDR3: CASSLGPDTQYF. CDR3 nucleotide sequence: TGTGCCAGCAGCCTAGGGCCAGATACGCAGTATTTT.

DNA for the CDR3: TGTGCCAGCAGTTTGAGTCACCTCATATCCTACGAGCAGTACTTC. Protein product: CASSLSHLISYEQYF. The V and J genes are TRBV27 and TRBJ2-7; D gene unclear. Germline assignment: CDR1 MNHEY and CDR2 SMNVEV (reference sequence). Between the trimmed V and J ends, which lost 3 bases and 1 base, there was a span of 13 bases. This CDR3 has 15 amino acids.

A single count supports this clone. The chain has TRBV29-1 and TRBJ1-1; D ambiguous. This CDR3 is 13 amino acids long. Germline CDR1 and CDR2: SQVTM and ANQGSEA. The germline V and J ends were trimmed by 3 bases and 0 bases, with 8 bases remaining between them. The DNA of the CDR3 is TGCAGCGTTGAGCCCCGGTTGAACACTGAAGCTTTCTTT. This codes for CSVEPRLNTEAFF. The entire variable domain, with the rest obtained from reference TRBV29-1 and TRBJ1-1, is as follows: SAVISQKPSRDICQRGTSLTIQCQVDSQVTMMFWYRQQPGQSLTLIATANQGSEATYESGFVIDKFPISRPNLTFSTLTVSNMSPEDSSIYLCSVEPRLNTEAFFGQGTRLTVV.

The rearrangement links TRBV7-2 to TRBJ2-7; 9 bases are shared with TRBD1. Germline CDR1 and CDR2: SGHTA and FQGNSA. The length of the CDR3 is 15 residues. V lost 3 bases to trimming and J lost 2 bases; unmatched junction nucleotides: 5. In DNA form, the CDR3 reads TGTGCCAGCAGCTTCGCCGGGACAGGGACCTACGAGCAGTACTTC. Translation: CASSFAGTGTYEQYF.

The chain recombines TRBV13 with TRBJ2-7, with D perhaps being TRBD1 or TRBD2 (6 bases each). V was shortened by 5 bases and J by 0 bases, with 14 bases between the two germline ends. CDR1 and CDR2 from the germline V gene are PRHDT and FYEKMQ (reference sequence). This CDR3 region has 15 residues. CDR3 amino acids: CASSNRLGGSYEQYF. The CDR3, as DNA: TGTGCCAGCAGCAATAGACTAGGGGGCTCCTACGAGCAGTACTTC.

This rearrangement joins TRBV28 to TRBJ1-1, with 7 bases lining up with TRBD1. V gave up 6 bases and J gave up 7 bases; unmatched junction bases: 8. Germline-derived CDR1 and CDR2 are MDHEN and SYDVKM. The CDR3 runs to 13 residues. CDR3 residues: CASRRTGRYEAFF. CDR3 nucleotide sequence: TGTGCCAGCAGGCGGACAGGACGCTATGAAGCTTTCTTT.

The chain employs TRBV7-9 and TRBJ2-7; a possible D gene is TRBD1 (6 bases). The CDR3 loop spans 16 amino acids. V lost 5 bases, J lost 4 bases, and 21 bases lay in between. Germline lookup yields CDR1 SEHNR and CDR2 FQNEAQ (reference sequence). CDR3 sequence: CASSRGPGHKLYEQYF. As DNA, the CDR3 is TGTGCCAGCAGCCGCGGACCGGGACATAAGTTATACGAGCAGTACTTC.

The chain's CDR3 is CADIKRTEAFF. CDR3 coding DNA: TGTGCCGACATCAAACGGACTGAAGCTTTCTTT. This sequence joins TRBV2 and TRBJ1-1; D not resolved. CDR1 is SNHLY and CDR2 is FYNNEI in the germline V gene. There are 11 residues in the CDR3. V was clipped by 11 bases and J by 5 bases, with 12 bases between them.

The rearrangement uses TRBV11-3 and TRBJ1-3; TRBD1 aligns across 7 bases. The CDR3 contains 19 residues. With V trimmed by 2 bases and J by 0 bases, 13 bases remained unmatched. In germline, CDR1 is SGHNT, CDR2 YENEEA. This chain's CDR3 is CASSLTIIGTVSSGNTIYF. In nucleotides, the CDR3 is TGTGCCAGCAGCTTAACAATCATTGGGACAGTCTCCTCTGGAAACACCATATATTTT.

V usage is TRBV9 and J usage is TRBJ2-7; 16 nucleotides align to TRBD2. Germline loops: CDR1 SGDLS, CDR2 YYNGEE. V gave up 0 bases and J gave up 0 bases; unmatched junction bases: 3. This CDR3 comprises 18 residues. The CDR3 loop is CASSVGGTSGRASYEQYF. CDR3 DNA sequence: TGTGCCAGCAGCGTAGGAGGGACTAGCGGGAGGGCCTCCTACGAGCAGTACTTC.

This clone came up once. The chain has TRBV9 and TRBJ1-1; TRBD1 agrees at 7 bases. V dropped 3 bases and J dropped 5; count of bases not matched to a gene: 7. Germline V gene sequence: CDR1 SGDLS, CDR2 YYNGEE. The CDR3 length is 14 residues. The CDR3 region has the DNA TGTGCCAGCAGCGCAGACAGGGCGAGGACTGAAGCTTTCTTT. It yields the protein CASSADRARTEAFF.

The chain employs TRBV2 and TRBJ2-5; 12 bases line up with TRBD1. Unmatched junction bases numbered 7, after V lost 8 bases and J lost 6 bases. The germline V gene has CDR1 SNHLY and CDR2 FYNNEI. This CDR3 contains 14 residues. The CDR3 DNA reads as TGTGCCAGCGGATCCGGGACAGGGGGCCAGACCCAGTACTTC. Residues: CASGSGTGGQTQYF.

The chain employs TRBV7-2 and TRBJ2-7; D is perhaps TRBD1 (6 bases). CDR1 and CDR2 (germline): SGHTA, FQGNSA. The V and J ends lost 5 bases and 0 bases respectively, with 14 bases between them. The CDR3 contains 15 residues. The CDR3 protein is CASSQQGYYSYEQYF. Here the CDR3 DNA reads TGTGCCAGCAGCCAACAGGGATACTACTCCTACGAGCAGTACTTC.

The CDR3 region has the DNA TGTGCCAGCAGCCAAGGACGACAGGGATGGGAGCTGTTTTTT. This gives the protein CASSQGRQGWELFF. The rearrangement links TRBV14 to TRBJ2-2; 7 positions match TRBD1. Germline assignment: CDR1 SGHDN and CDR2 FVKESK. This CDR3 spans 14 amino acids. Trimming cost V 1 base and J 9 bases; bases outside gene matches: 5.

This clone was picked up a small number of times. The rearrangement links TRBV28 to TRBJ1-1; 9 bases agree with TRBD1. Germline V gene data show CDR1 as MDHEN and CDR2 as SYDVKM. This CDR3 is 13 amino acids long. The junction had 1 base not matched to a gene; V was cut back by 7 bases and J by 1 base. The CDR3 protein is CASKDRGNTEAFF. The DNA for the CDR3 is TGTGCCAGCAAGGACAGGGGGAACACTGAAGCTTTCTTT.

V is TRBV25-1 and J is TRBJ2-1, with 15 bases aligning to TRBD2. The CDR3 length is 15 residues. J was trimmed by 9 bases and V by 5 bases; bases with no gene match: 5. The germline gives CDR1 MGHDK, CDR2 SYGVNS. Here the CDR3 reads CASSLRTSGRVEQFF. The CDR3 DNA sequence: TGTGCCAGCAGTCTACGGACTAGCGGGAGGGTTGAGCAGTTCTTC.

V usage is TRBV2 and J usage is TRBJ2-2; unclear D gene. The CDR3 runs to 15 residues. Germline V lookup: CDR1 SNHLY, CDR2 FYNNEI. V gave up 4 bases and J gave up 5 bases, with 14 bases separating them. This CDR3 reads CASSGPPQFTGELFF. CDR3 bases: TGTGCCAGCAGTGGCCCGCCTCAGTTTACCGGGGAGCTGTTTTTT.

The CDR3 sequence is CASSHGAGVLYNEQFF. The DNA for the CDR3 is TGTGCCAGCAGCCACGGTGCGGGAGTCCTCTACAATGAGCAGTTCTTC. J is TRBJ2-1 and V is TRBV14; 7 positions agree with TRBD2. V gave up 3 bases and J gave up 3 bases; unmatched junction bases: 8. Germline V lookup: CDR1 SGHDN, CDR2 FVKESK. CDR3 length equals 16 residues. Based on the CDR3 plus reference TRBV14 and TRBJ2-1, the full variable domain is EAGVTQFPSHSVIEKGQTVTLRCDPISGHDNLYWYRRVMGKEIKFLLHFVKESKQDESGMPNNRFLAERTGGTYSTLKVQPAELEDSGVYFCASSHGAGVLYNEQFFGPGTRLTVL.

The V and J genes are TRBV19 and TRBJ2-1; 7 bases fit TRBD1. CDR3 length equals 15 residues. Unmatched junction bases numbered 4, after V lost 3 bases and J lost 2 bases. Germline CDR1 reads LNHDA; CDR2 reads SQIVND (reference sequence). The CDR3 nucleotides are TGTGCCAGTAGTATCAACAGGGGTACCTACAATGAGCAGTTCTTC. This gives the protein CASSINRGTYNEQFF.

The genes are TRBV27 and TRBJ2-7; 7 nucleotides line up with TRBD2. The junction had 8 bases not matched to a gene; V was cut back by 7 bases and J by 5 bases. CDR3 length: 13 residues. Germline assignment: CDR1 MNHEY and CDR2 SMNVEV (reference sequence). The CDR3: CASKGTTYDEQYF. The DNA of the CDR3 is TGTGCCAGCAAAGGGACTACTTATGACGAGCAGTACTTC.

The CDR3 nucleotides are TGTGCCTGGAGGGTTTCCGGGGCCAACGTCCTGACTTTC. Amino acids: CAWRVSGANVLTF. The rearrangement uses TRBV30 and TRBJ2-6; D not resolved. The germline V and J ends were trimmed by 3 bases and 4 bases, with 7 bases remaining between them. Germline loops: CDR1 GTSNPN, CDR2 SVGIG (reference sequence). The CDR3 contains 13 residues. Looking up the rest from reference TRBV30 and TRBJ2-6 gives the full variable domain: SQTIHQWPATLVQPVGSPLSLECTVEGTSNPNLYWYRQAAGRGLQLLFYSVGIGQISSEVPQNLSASRPQDRQFILSSKKLLLSDSGFYLCAWRVSGANVLTFGAGSRLTVL.

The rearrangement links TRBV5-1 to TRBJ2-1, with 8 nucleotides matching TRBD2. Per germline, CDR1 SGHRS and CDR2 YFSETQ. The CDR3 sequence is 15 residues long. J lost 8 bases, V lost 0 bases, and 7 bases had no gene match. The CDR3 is CASSLGTSLVDEQFF. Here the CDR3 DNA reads TGCGCCAGCAGCTTGGGGACTAGCCTCGTCGATGAGCAGTTCTTC.

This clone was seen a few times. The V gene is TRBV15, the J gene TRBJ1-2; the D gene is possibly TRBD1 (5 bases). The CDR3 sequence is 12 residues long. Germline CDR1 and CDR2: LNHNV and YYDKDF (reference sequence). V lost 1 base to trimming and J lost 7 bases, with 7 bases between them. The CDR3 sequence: CATSRGRGGYTF. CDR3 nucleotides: TGTGCCACCAGCAGAGGGAGGGGTGGCTACACCTTC.

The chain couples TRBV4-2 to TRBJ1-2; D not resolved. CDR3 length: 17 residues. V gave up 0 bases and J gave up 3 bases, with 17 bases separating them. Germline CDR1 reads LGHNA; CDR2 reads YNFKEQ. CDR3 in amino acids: CASSQDRAGAFYYGYTF. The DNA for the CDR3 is TGTGCCAGCAGCCAAGATCGAGCAGGTGCGTTCTACTATGGCTACACCTTC.

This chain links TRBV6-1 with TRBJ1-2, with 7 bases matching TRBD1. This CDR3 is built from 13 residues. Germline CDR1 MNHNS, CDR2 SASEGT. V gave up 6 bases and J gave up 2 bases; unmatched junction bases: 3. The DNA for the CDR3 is TGTGCCAGCAGGCAGGACAGGAACTATGGCTACACCTTC. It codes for CASRQDRNYGYTF.

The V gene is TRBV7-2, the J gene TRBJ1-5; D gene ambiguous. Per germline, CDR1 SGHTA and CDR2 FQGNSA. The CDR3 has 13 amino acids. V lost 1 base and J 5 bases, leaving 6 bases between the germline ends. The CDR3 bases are TGTGCCAGCAGCTTAGTGAGCGATCAGCCCCAGCATTTT. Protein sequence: CASSLVSDQPQHF.

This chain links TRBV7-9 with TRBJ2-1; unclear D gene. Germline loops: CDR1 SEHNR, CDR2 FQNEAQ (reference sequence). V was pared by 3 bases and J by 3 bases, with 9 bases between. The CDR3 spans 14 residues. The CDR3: CASSFRLDYNEQFF. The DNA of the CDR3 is TGTGCCAGCAGCTTTCGACTTGACTACAATGAGCAGTTCTTC. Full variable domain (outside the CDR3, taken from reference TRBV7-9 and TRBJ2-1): DTGVSQNPRHKITKRGQNVTFRCDPISEHNRLYWYRQTLGQGPEFLTYFQNEAQLEKSRLLSDRFSAERPKGSFSTLEIQRTEQGDSAMYLCASSFRLDYNEQFFGPGTRLTVL.

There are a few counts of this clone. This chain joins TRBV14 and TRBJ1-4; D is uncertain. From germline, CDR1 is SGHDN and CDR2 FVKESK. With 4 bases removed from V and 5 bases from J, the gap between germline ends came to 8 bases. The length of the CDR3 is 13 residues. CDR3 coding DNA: TGTGCCAGCAGCCTTACGATCAATGAAAAACTGTTTTTT. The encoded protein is CASSLTINEKLFF.

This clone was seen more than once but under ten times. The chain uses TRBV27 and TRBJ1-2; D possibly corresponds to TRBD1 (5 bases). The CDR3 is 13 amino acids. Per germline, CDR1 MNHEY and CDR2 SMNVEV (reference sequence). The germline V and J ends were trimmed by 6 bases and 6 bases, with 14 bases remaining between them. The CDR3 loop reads CASRGREGHGYTF. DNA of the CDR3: TGTGCCAGCAGGGGACGGGAAGGGCATGGCTACACCTTC.

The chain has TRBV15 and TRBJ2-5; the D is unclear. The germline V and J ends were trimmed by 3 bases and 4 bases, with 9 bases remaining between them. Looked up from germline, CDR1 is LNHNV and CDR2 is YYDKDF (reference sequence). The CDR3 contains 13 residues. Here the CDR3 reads CATSRPYGETQYF. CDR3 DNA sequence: TGTGCCACCAGCAGGCCTTATGGAGAGACCCAGTACTTC.